The 7 T cell receptor beta chains presented below share a single source sample, sequenced in a study of blood T cell repertoires in COVID-19. The assay was immunoSEQ multiplex PCR, and TCRdb's table has in-frame clones only and misses some. The repertoire holds approximately 230,000 clones, with around 85% as singletons. The sequenced sample was peripheral blood. These receptor sequences come from an elderly man with acute or convalescent COVID-19.

J is TRBJ1-1 and V is TRBV3-1 (or the pseudogene TRBV3-2), with a weak D call TRBD1 (5 bases). CDR3 length: 14 amino acids. V was clipped by 5 bases and J by 1 base, with 11 bases between them. Germline lookup yields CDR1 LGHDT and CDR2 YNNKEL (reference sequence). CDR3 in DNA: TGTGCCAGCAGCACCGTGGACACGAACACTGAAGCTTTCTTT. It is translated as CASSTVDTNTEAFF.

This chain joins TRBV5-1 and TRBJ1-6; D unclear. This CDR3 region has 14 residues. V lost 0 bases and J lost 12, with 13 bases in between. The V gene's germline CDR1 is SGHRS and CDR2 YFSETQ. The chain's CDR3 is CASSLEDSRGPLHF. The CDR3 nucleotides are TGCGCCAGCAGCTTGGAGGACTCGAGAGGACCCCTCCACTTT.

This clone was recorded a few times. The rearrangement uses TRBV11-3 and TRBJ2-1, with 7 bases identical to TRBD2. V was clipped by 3 bases and J by 7 bases; unmatched bases: 12. The germline V gene encodes CDR1 SGHNT and CDR2 YENEEA. The CDR3 consists of 16 residues. The CDR3 loop reads CASSFKGMSGMNEQFF. DNA of the CDR3: TGTGCCAGCAGCTTCAAGGGGATGAGCGGGATGAATGAGCAGTTCTTC. Drawing the rest from reference TRBV11-3 and TRBJ2-1, the complete variable domain is EAGVVQSPRYKIIEKKQPVAFWCNPISGHNTLYWYLQNLGQGPELLIRYENEEAVDDSQLPKDRFSAERLKGVDSTLKIQPAELGDSAVYLCASSFKGMSGMNEQFFGPGTRLTVL.

The chain employs TRBV2 and TRBJ1-2, with 9 bases fitting TRBD1. The V and J ends lost 6 bases and 7 bases, in that order; junction bases with no gene match: 12. Germline CDR1 and CDR2: SNHLY and FYNNEI. The CDR3 consists of 15 residues. CDR3 region: CASSLIQGAPGGYTF. CDR3 DNA sequence: TGTGCCAGCAGCCTTATACAGGGGGCGCCCGGTGGCTACACCTTC. Together with reference TRBV2 and TRBJ1-2, the CDR3 gives the full variable domain: EPEVTQTPSHQVTQMGQEVILRCVPISNHLYFYWYRQILGQKVEFLVSFYNNEISEKSEIFDDQFSVERPDGSNFTLKIRSTKLEDSAMYFCASSLIQGAPGGYTFGSGTRLTVV.

The chain carries TRBV6-1 and TRBJ2-2; possible D gene TRBD2, 6 bases. The length of the CDR3 is 18 residues. V shed 2 bases and J shed 4 bases, with 20 bases lying between them. Germline V lookup: CDR1 MNHNS, CDR2 SASEGT. This chain's CDR3 is CASSELVGGLGGTGELFF. The CDR3 DNA reads TGTGCCAGCAGTGAACTCGTCGGTGGATTGGGGGGCACCGGGGAGCTGTTTTTT.

V usage is TRBV27 and J usage is TRBJ2-7; 7 bases line up with TRBD1. The CDR3 sequence is 16 residues long. V lost 4 bases to trimming and J lost 2 bases; unmatched junction nucleotides: 11. Looked up from germline, CDR1 is MNHEY and CDR2 is SMNVEV (reference sequence). The CDR3 here is CASSSRTGKDAYEQYF. CDR3 nucleotides: TGTGCCAGCAGTTCCCGGACAGGAAAGGACGCCTACGAGCAGTACTTC.

This chain joins TRBV28 and TRBJ2-1, with TRBD2 identical over 7 bases. Trimming at V came to 7 bases and at J to 1 base, leaving 7 bases not matched to a gene. Germline CDR1 reads MDHEN; CDR2 reads SYDVKM. The CDR3 is 15 residues long. The CDR3 DNA sequence: TGTGCCAGCACCCTTCGGGGGGTATCCTACAATGAGCAGTTCTTC. Its protein product is CASTLRGVSYNEQFF.